This T cell receptor (beta chain) is from a study of T cell responses to AZD1222 COVID-19 vaccine. Overall study findings and caveats: Repertoire collection took place solely once the T cell response had peaked. Reports say nearly half of spike-specific TCRs go after unmutated variant regions. Clonal diversity may have been underestimated in mostly white British donors. Only a handful of AZD1222 recipients tested seropositive at baseline.

Clones were read by immunoSEQ multiplex PCR, and TCRdb kept only the in-frame ones, dropping some. The repertoire consists of around 99,000 clones, with around nine tenths occurring once and the leading ten covering around 4.7%. Concerning this clone itself: Its antigen is as yet unknown.

The V gene end was trimmed by 4 bases and the J gene end by 5 bases; junction bases not matched to a gene: 7. The CDR3 runs to 14 residues. CDR1 and CDR2 (germline): SGHKS, YYEKEE (reference sequence). The input for sequencing was peripheral blood, taken 28 days after the second AZD1222 dose. The chain recombines TRBV5-5 with TRBJ2-7, with 9 bases that match TRBD1. This receptor was identified in an adult who received the AZD1222 COVID-19 vaccine. The CDR3 protein is CASSRTGQGHEQYF. The CDR3 DNA reads as TGTGCCAGCAGCCGTACGGGACAGGGCCACGAGCAGTACTTC.